The 29 T cell receptor beta chains in this list originate from one sample, sequenced in a study of human T cells and chemical hapten exposure. One entry per CDR3 protein, called by TCRdb with MiXCR from the RACE reads. The data contain about 110,000 distinct CDR3 sequences, roughly a tenth of them singletons. Time point noted: patch test 2, 6 weeks after DPC sensitization. Described treatment: therapeutic diphenylcyclopropenone sensitization with weekly scalp DPC. The sample consisted of whole blood, taken in connection with sensitization to the hapten diphenylcyclopropenone (DPC). Receptors originate from a woman in her 40s with alopecia areata. Some clones in this sample may be carry-over from other donors' samples.

A few counts support this clonotype. The chain joins TRBV11-2 to TRBJ2-2; maybe TRBD2 (7 bases). CDR1 is SGHAT, CDR2 FQNNGV, per germline. The CDR3 covers 13 residues. V was pared by 8 bases and J by 6 bases, with 13 bases between. The CDR3 loop reads CASVGGVPGELFF. CDR3 DNA: TGTGCCAGCGTAGGGGGGGTCCCCGGGGAGCTGTTTTTT.

Many counts were recorded for this clonotype. The chain uses TRBV2 and TRBJ1-2; tentatively, D is TRBD1 (6 bases). Trimming took 3 bases from V and 4 from J, leaving 9 bases between them. The CDR3 is 13 residues long. Germline V CDR1 and CDR2: SNHLY, FYNNEI. The CDR3 DNA is TGTGCCAGCAGTGACAGGGGCGCCTATGGCTACACCTTC. This codes for CASSDRGAYGYTF.

The rearrangement uses TRBV28 and TRBJ2-7, with D perhaps given as TRBD1 or TRBD2 (5 bases each). This CDR3 comprises 15 residues. Trimming stripped 8 bases from V and 0 bases from J, with 17 bases between. The germline CDR1 and CDR2 sequences are MDHEN and SYDVKM. The CDR3 nucleotides read TGTGCCAGCGCCACGATAGGGACCGGCTCCTACGAGCAGTACTTC. Encoded protein: CASATIGTGSYEQYF.

This clonotype was seen at least ten times. The chain links TRBV14 to TRBJ2-4; weak D call: TRBD1 (5 bases). The CDR3 spans 15 residues. V was pared by 3 bases and J by 2 bases, with 11 bases between. Germline assignment: CDR1 SGHDN and CDR2 FVKESK. CDR3 region: CASSQDQGSKNIQYF. The CDR3 DNA reads as TGTGCCAGCAGCCAGGACCAGGGTTCCAAAAACATTCAGTACTTC.

This clonotype showed up just a few times. J is TRBJ2-5 and V is TRBV5-1; either TRBD1 or TRBD2 may fit D (5 bases each). The V gene lost 3 bases and the J gene lost 2 bases, with 17 bases spanning the gap. Looked up from germline, CDR1 is SGHRS and CDR2 is YFSETQ. This CDR3 has 16 residues. CDR3 loop: CASSSEVGRTQETQYF. CDR3 DNA sequence: TGCGCCAGCAGCTCGGAGGTAGGACGGACACAAGAGACCCAGTACTTC.

This chain links TRBV19 with TRBJ1-2; D unresolved. V was clipped by 3 bases and J by 6 bases, with 2 bases between them. The length of the CDR3 is 10 residues. Germline V gene data show CDR1 as LNHDA and CDR2 as SQIVND (reference sequence). CDR3 in amino acids: CASSMDGYTF. CDR3 DNA: TGTGCCAGTAGTATGGATGGCTACACCTTC.

The V and J genes are TRBV19 and TRBJ1-2; D may be TRBD1 (5 bases). This CDR3 has 17 amino acids. Deletions cut 6 bases from V and 0 bases from J, with 20 bases between. CDR1 is LNHDA, CDR2 SQIVND, per germline (reference sequence). The CDR3 is CASRSTGDPETNYGYTF. CDR3 DNA sequence: TGTGCCAGTAGGAGTACAGGTGACCCCGAGACTAACTATGGCTACACCTTC.

The chain combines TRBV7-2 with TRBJ2-3; D possibly uses TRBD1 or TRBD2 (6 bases each). Germline V lookup: CDR1 SGHTA, CDR2 FQGNSA. V was clipped by 5 bases and J by 8 bases, with 20 bases between them. The CDR3 is 15 residues long. This CDR3 reads CASSPRGQLGGTQYF. CDR3 sequence (DNA): TGTGCCAGCAGCCCTCGAGGACAGCTCGGGGGTACGCAGTATTTT.

This clonotype has at least ten counts. This chain joins TRBV13 and TRBJ1-1; D unclear. Trimming took 3 bases from V and 4 from J, leaving 6 bases between them. The V gene's germline CDR1 is PRHDT and CDR2 FYEKMQ (reference sequence). This CDR3 spans 12 amino acids. The CDR3, as DNA: TGTGCCAGCAGCTTGTTGGGCACTGAAGCTTTCTTT. Its protein is CASSLLGTEAFF.

This clonotype was recorded many times. This sequence joins TRBV20-1 and TRBJ1-2; D unresolved. The CDR3 is made up of 11 amino acids. CDR1 is DFQATT, CDR2 SNEGSKA, per germline (reference sequence). V lost 6 bases, J lost 6 bases, and 11 bases lay in between. CDR3 coding DNA: TGCAGTGCCGGATCCAACAATGGCTACACCTTC. This encodes CSAGSNNGYTF.

This clonotype is a singleton in its sample. The chain couples TRBV29-1 to TRBJ2-3, with 9 positions matching TRBD2. With 5 bases clipped from V and 6 bases from J, the junction kept 6 bases outside the gene matches. This CDR3 is 13 amino acids long. CDR1 and CDR2 (germline): SQVTM, ANQGSEA. The chain's CDR3 is CSVNRLAGDTQYF. CDR3 coding DNA: TGCAGCGTTAATCGCCTAGCGGGGGATACGCAGTATTTT.

This clonotype was recorded a few times. The chain carries TRBV29-1 and TRBJ2-2; the match to TRBD1 covers 9 bases. Unmatched junction bases numbered 7, after V lost 7 bases and J lost 4 bases. The germline gives CDR1 SQVTM, CDR2 ANQGSEA. The CDR3 spans 14 residues. The CDR3 nucleotides read TGCAGCGCGTCCCGGGACAGGGTCACCGGGGAGCTGTTTTTT. It yields the protein CSASRDRVTGELFF.

This clonotype was detected many times. The chain couples TRBV6-2 or TRBV6-3 to TRBJ2-4; D tentatively fits TRBD1 or TRBD2 (5 bases each). The germline CDR1 and CDR2 sequences are MNHEY and SVGEGT. V lost 4 bases to trimming and J lost 8 bases, with 18 bases between them. This CDR3 has 15 residues. Written as DNA, the CDR3 is TGTGCCAGCAGTTTCGAGGGGTCTCGAGAGGACATTCAGTACTTC. Translated: CASSFEGSREDIQYF.

This clonotype was picked up many times. The chain couples TRBV7-9 to TRBJ1-5; tentatively, D is TRBD1 (6 bases). Trimming pared 4 bases from V and 6 bases from J, leaving 16 bases between. CDR1 is SEHNR, CDR2 FQNEAQ, per germline (reference sequence). The CDR3 is 15 residues long. In DNA, the CDR3 is TGTGCCAGCAGCTCCCAGGGGTCCGTAATTCAGCCCCAGCATTTT. Translation: CASSSQGSVIQPQHF.

The CDR3 sequence: CASSLQGVSYEQYF. In nucleotides, the CDR3 is TGCGCCAGCAGCCTACAAGGAGTGTCCTACGAGCAGTACTTC. The chain couples TRBV4-1 to TRBJ2-7; D gene unclear. The CDR3 length is 14 residues. V lost 4 bases to trimming and J lost 1 base, with 11 bases between them. CDR1 is MGHRA, CDR2 YSYEKL, per germline.

There are many counts of this clonotype. J is TRBJ2-7 and V is TRBV6-5; possibly TRBD1 for D (5 bases). Trimming cost V 6 bases and J 1 base, with 10 bases left between them. CDR1 is MNHEY and CDR2 is SVGAGI in the germline V gene. CDR3 size: 13 residues. The DNA for the CDR3 is TGTGCCAGCAGCGGCCAGGGTTCCTACGAGCAGTACTTC. It translates to CASSGQGSYEQYF.

This CDR3 reads CASSLPPAYEQYF. In DNA form, the CDR3 reads TGTGCCAGCAGCTTGCCACCTGCCTACGAGCAGTACTTC. The chain links TRBV7-2 to TRBJ2-7; D unresolved. The CDR3 is 13 amino acids. From germline, CDR1 is SGHTA and CDR2 FQGNSA. The ends were cut back, 3 bases at V and 2 bases at J, with 8 bases in the middle.

This clonotype was counted at least ten times. V and J are TRBV4-3 and TRBJ2-1; D call uncertain. V was pared by 4 bases and J by 0 bases, with 10 bases between. The germline V gene has CDR1 LGHNA and CDR2 YSLEER. There are 15 residues in the CDR3. CDR3 in amino acids: CASSPQSGSYNEQFF. CDR3 DNA: TGCGCCAGCAGCCCCCAGTCTGGCTCCTACAATGAGCAGTTCTTC.

This clonotype was seen ten or more times. V usage is TRBV11-2 and J usage is TRBJ2-2; 8 bases are shared with TRBD2. V trimming: 7 bases; J trimming: 8 bases; junction bases outside the gene matches: 9. The CDR3 is made up of 14 amino acids. The germline V gene has CDR1 SGHAT and CDR2 FQNNGV. In nucleotides, the CDR3 is TGTGCCAGCACCCCGGGGGGGGGTGTAGGGGAGCTGTTTTTT. Translation gives CASTPGGGVGELFF.

This clonotype came up a few times. The J gene is TRBJ1-1, the V gene TRBV30; D is uncertain. CDR1 and CDR2 from the germline V gene are GTSNPN and SVGIG (reference sequence). This CDR3 contains 13 residues. The V and J ends lost 2 bases and 0 bases respectively, with 7 bases between them. CDR3 loop: CAWSLRLNTEAFF. The DNA of the CDR3 is TGTGCCTGGAGTTTACGGCTGAACACTGAAGCTTTCTTT.

There are many counts of this clonotype. V and J are TRBV6-5 and TRBJ1-4, with TRBD1 matching 7 bases. V lost 8 bases and J lost 7; bases outside the gene matches: 7. This CDR3 has 13 amino acids. Per germline, CDR1 MNHEY and CDR2 SVGAGI. The CDR3: CASPTGYAEKLFF. In DNA form, the CDR3 reads TGTGCCAGCCCGACAGGGTACGCTGAAAAACTGTTTTTT.

This clonotype was recorded only once. A single base separates this from a much larger clone, so it may be a read error. The chain carries TRBV5-4 and TRBJ2-3; the match to TRBD1 covers 10 bases. The J segment lost 4 bases and the V segment lost 5 bases, leaving 10 bases of the junction unmatched. CDR3 length: 16 amino acids. Germline V gene data show CDR1 as SGHNT and CDR2 as YYREEE (reference sequence). Here the CDR3 reads CASSGSRDRGSDTQYF. In DNA, the CDR3 is TGTGCCAGCAGTGGAAGCCGGGACAGGGGTTCAGATACGCAGTATTTT.

This clonotype was picked up a small number of times. The chain couples TRBV5-1 to TRBJ2-7, with a weak D call TRBD1 (5 bases). Germline V gene sequence: CDR1 SGHRS, CDR2 YFSETQ. V shed 0 bases and J shed 0 bases, with 10 bases lying between them. The CDR3 has 15 amino acids. The CDR3 region is CASSLGGTNSYEQYF. CDR3 bases: TGCGCCAGCAGCTTGGGGGGCACGAACTCCTACGAGCAGTACTTC. Supplemented by reference TRBV5-1 and TRBJ2-7, the full variable domain reads KAGVTQTPRYLIKTRGQQVTLSCSPISGHRSVSWYQQTPGQGLQFLFEYFSETQRNKGNFPGRFSGRQFSNSRSEMNVSTLELGDSALYLCASSLGGTNSYEQYFGPGTRLTVT.

This clonotype was detected ten times or more. This sequence joins TRBV5-8 and TRBJ1-2, with D uncertain. Germline CDR1 is SGHTS and CDR2 is YDEGEE. The length of the CDR3 is 15 residues. V was pared by 2 bases and J by 3 bases, with 14 bases between. CDR3 DNA: TGTGCCAGCAGCTTTGATCCTACAGATTACTATGGCTACACCTTC. This codes for CASSFDPTDYYGYTF.

This clonotype was seen at least ten times. Here the CDR3 reads CASSLAGGRSVDTQYF. In DNA form, the CDR3 reads TGTGCCAGCAGCTTAGCAGGAGGCAGGTCCGTTGATACGCAGTATTTT. V is TRBV7-6 and J is TRBJ2-3; TRBD2 is a possible D gene (5 bases). Germline-derived CDR1 and CDR2 are SGHVS and FNYEAQ. The CDR3 sequence is 16 residues long. The V gene lost 0 bases and the J gene lost 6 bases, with 16 bases spanning the gap.

This clonotype was observed a handful of times. The rearrangement links TRBV7-9 to TRBJ2-1; D gene ambiguous. CDR3 length: 12 residues. Germline V gene data show CDR1 as SEHNR and CDR2 as FQNEAQ (reference sequence). V lost 0 bases and J 11 bases, leaving 8 bases between the germline ends. The chain's CDR3 is CASSLALDKQFF. The CDR3 DNA reads as TGTGCCAGCAGCTTAGCACTGGATAAGCAGTTCTTC.

This clonotype was counted many times. The chain uses TRBV6-2 or TRBV6-3 and TRBJ2-3; no firm D call. V was cut by 2 bases and J by 2 bases, with 11 bases left in between. CDR3 length: 15 amino acids. The germline V gene has CDR1 MNHEY and CDR2 SVGEGT. The DNA of the CDR3 is TGTGCCAGCAGTTACGGTCCAGGAATCACAGATACGCAGTATTTT. Protein product: CASSYGPGITDTQYF.

This clonotype was seen at least ten times. The chain couples TRBV6-4 to TRBJ2-1; 9 nucleotides agree with TRBD1. The germline V gene encodes CDR1 MRHNA and CDR2 SNTAGT. The CDR3 loop spans 15 amino acids. The ends lost 7 bases at V and 8 bases at J; junction bases unmatched: 12. The CDR3 here is CASKFRDRVLDEQFF. CDR3 coding DNA: TGTGCCAGCAAATTCCGGGACAGGGTACTCGATGAGCAGTTCTTC.

This clonotype was counted between two and nine times. V and J are TRBV10-3 and TRBJ1-2; D is ambiguous. The V gene lost 0 bases and the J gene lost 8 bases, with 13 bases spanning the gap. There are 14 residues in the CDR3. Germline CDR1 is ENHRY and CDR2 is SYGVKD. The CDR3 spells CAISESETDKGYTF. CDR3 in DNA: TGTGCCATCAGTGAGTCGGAGACCGACAAAGGCTACACCTTC.